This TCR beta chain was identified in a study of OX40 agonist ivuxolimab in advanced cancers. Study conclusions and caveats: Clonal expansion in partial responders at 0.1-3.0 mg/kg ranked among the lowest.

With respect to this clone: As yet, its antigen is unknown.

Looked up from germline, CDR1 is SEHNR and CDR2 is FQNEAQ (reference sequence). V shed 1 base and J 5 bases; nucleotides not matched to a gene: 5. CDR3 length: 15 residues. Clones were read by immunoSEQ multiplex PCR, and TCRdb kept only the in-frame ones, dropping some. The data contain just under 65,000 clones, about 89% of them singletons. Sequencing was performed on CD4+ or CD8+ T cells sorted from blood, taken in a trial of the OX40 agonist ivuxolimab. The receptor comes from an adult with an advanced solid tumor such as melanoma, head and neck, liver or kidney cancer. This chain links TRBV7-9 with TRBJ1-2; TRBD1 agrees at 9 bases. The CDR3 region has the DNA TGTGCCAGCAGCTTAGTGACAGGGGGAGGGTATGGCTACACCTTC. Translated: CASSLVTGGGYGYTF. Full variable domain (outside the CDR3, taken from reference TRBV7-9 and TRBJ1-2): DTGVSQNPRHKITKRGQNVTFRCDPISEHNRLYWYRQTLGQGPEFLTYFQNEAQLEKSRLLSDRFSAERPKGSFSTLEIQRTEQGDSAMYLCASSLVTGGGYGYTFGSGTRLTVV.